This T cell receptor (beta chain) derives from a study of cytomegalovirus exposure and HLA in healthy donors. Some clones are missing from TCRdb's copy, which holds only in-frame ones; the method was immunoSEQ multiplex PCR. This sample carries hundreds of thousands of clones, 90% of them seen once, and the ten largest clones take approximately 3%. Germline V CDR1 and CDR2: SGHNT, YYREEE (reference sequence). The CDR3 consists of 13 residues. The ends were cut back, 4 bases at V and 9 bases at J, with 14 bases in the middle. This receptor was obtained from a woman aged 25 to 39 in good health and CMV-seronegative. The V and J genes are TRBV5-4 and TRBJ2-1; D may be TRBD1 or TRBD2 (5 bases each). Sequencing used PBMCs. For the CDR3, the DNA is TGTGCCAGCAGCCCCGGGGCACAGACTGAGCAGTTCTTC. This encodes CASSPGAQTEQFF.